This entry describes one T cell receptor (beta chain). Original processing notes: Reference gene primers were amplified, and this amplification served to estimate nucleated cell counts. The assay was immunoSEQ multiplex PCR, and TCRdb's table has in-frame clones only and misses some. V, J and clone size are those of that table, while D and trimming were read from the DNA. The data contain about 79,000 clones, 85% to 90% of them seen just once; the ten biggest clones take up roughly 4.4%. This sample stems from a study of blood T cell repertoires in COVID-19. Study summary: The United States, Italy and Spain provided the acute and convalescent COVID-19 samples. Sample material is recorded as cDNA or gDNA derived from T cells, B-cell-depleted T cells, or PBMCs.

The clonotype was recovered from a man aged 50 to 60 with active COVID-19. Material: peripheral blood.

This CDR3 is CASSPGQGEGDEQFF. As DNA, the CDR3 is TGTGCCAGCAGCCCCGGACAGGGTGAGGGCGATGAGCAGTTCTTC. The chain combines TRBV6-4 with TRBJ2-1; 8 nucleotides match TRBD1. This CDR3 has 15 amino acids. Germline loops: CDR1 MRHNA, CDR2 SNTAGT. The junction had 12 bases not matched to a gene; V was cut back by 6 bases and J by 8 bases.